This TCR beta chain was captured by sequencing in a study of blood T cell repertoires in COVID-19. The overall study: Collection of acute and convalescent COVID-19 samples took place in the United States, Italy and Spain. The cDNA or gDNA used as material had been derived from T cells, B-cell-depleted T cells, or PBMCs.

The CDR3 has 13 residues. CDR1 and CDR2 from the germline V gene are LGHDT and YNNKEL (reference sequence). V shed 4 bases, J shed 4 bases, and the junction held 4 bases outside the gene matches. In the original analysis: Nucleated cell counts were estimated from reference gene primer amplification. Libraries were prepared by immunoSEQ multiplex PCR; TCRdb keeps only in-frame clonotypes and omits some of them. Clonal size and the V and J genes are those of that table, whereas D and trimming came from the DNA. The sample records about 180,000 clones, approximately 86% being singletons. Sequenced sample: peripheral blood. The J gene is TRBJ2-7, the V gene TRBV3-1 (or the pseudogene TRBV3-2); TRBD1 matches at 7 bases. The TCR was taken from a man in his fifties with active or convalescent COVID-19. This CDR3 is CASSRAGGYEQYF. For the CDR3, the DNA is TGTGCCAGCAGCCGAGCAGGGGGATACGAGCAGTACTTC.